This T cell receptor (beta chain) is from a study of cytomegalovirus exposure and HLA in healthy donors. CDR3 length: 18 residues. Per the germline V gene, CDR1 is SGHAT and CDR2 is FQNNGV. V lost 0 bases, J lost 2 bases, and 20 bases lay in between. PCR amplification relied on 60 Vbeta primers (plus 13 Jbeta primers). Profiled with immunoSEQ multiplex PCR; TCRdb holds only in-frame clones, not every one. The top ten clones hold 1.1% to 1.5% of a sample with about 94,000 clones, roughly 80% of them seen once. The J gene is TRBJ2-7, the V gene TRBV11-2; D perhaps matches TRBD1 (6 bases). This clonotype was obtained from a male donor in good health and CMV-seronegative. Sequenced sample: PBMCs. This chain's CDR3 is CASSLDAGGQLWPYEQYF. The CDR3 DNA follows: TGTGCCAGCAGCTTAGACGCGGGCGGACAGCTTTGGCCCTACGAGCAGTACTTC.